Listed below are T cell receptor beta chains from one sample, sequenced in a study of identical twins. TCRdb fed the 5' RACE reads into MiXCR, producing one record per CDR3 protein. The sample lists about 720,000 distinct CDR3 sequences; 8.6% were seen once. These data were also filed under a second study, of yellow fever vaccine responses in identical twins.

The source material was PBMCs. All receptors come from a woman aged 18-29 years in good health. The CDR3 runs from the conserved cysteine through the conserved F or W. The D gene is left open where the match is weak. The size entry is marked missing in some rows and otherwise reads once, few, many or a size class.

>few|-|TRBV9|TRBJ2-2
TGTGCCAGCAGCACACCTCAACGGCGGGCGAGATCTACCGGGGAGCTGTTTTTT
CASSTPQRRARSTGELFF
>many|TRBD2|TRBV5-1|TRBJ2-7
TGCGCCAGCAGCTCAGGACTAGCGGGAGAGGGCTCCTACGAGCAGTACTTC
CASSSGLAGEGSYEQYF
>many|-|TRBV12-3/TRBV12-4|TRBJ1-2
TGTGCCAGCAGCGTCCTTGGGACGTCCGGACACTATGGCTACACCTTC
CASSVLGTSGHYGYTF
>few|TRBD2|TRBV6-2/TRBV6-3|TRBJ2-2
TGTGCCAGCAGTCTAGCGGGGGGTCGCGGGGAGCTGTTTTTT
CASSLAGGRGELFF
>-|TRBD2|TRBV12-3/TRBV12-4|TRBJ2-7
TGTGCCAGCAGGGCTAGCGGGGGGGCTTACGAGCAGTACTTC
CASRASGGAYEQYF
>-|-|TRBV12-3/TRBV12-4|TRBJ1-2
TGTGCCAGCAGAAGACAGGAGACAAGCAACTATGGCTACACCTTC
CASRRQETSNYGYTF
>few|-|TRBV4-2|TRBJ2-1
TGTGCCAGCAGCCAAGAGAGGGGGGAAAAGGGGTTCTTC
CASSQERGEKGFF
>few|TRBD1|TRBV11-3|TRBJ2-1
TGTGCCAGCAGCTTAGCGGGGACAGGGTATGATGAGCAGTTCTTC
CASSLAGTGYDEQFF
>many|-|TRBV29-1|TRBJ1-1
TGCAGCGTTACTACCCATTCGAACACTGAAGCTTTCTTT
CSVTTHSNTEAFF
>few|TRBD2|TRBV7-9|TRBJ2-7
TGTGCCAGCGGACTAGCGGGGACGGCCTACGAGCAGTACTTC
CASGLAGTAYEQYF
>many|TRBD1|TRBV4-1|TRBJ1-4
TGCGCCAGCAGCCCGACCGGGACAGGGGGTAGTGAAAAACTGTTTTTT
CASSPTGTGGSEKLFF
>few|TRBD1|TRBV6-5|TRBJ2-3
TGTGCCAGCAGCTCCTCCCCAGGGGGAATCTTCACAGATACGCAGTATTTT
CASSSSPGGIFTDTQYF
>many|-|TRBV12-3/TRBV12-4|TRBJ2-5
TGTGCCAGCAGTTTTGGGGTTGAGACCCAGTACTTC
CASSFGVETQYF
>few|-|TRBV20-1|TRBJ2-1
TGCAGTGCTAGTTGGCCCGAGCAGTTCTTC
CSASWPEQFF
>-|-|TRBV29-1|TRBJ2-7
TGCAGCGTCGGGGGCCCGGCCTCCTACGAGCAGTACTTC
CSVGGPASYEQYF
>few|-|TRBV7-9|TRBJ1-3
TGTGCCAGCTCTCCAGCGGCGGGCTCGGGAAACACCATATATTTT
CASSPAAGSGNTIYF
>few|-|TRBV7-2|TRBJ1-1
TGTGCCAGCAGCCTAGAATATTCGAACACTGAAGCTTTCTTT
CASSLEYSNTEAFF
>few|-|TRBV29-1|TRBJ1-5
TGCAGCGTTGTGGGGCAGGGTGGGCAGCCCCAGCATTTT
CSVVGQGGQPQHF
>-|-|TRBV3-1|TRBJ1-1
TGTGCCAGCAGCCTAAACAGCGGAATGGGGGAAGCTTTCTTT
CASSLNSGMGEAFF
>many|-|TRBV11-2|TRBJ2-7
TGTGCCAGCAGCAAGGACTTCATGGGTTACGAGCAGTACTTC
CASSKDFMGYEQYF
>many|-|TRBV5-1|TRBJ2-2
TGCGCCAGCAGCTTGGCCCAGCGCCGTAGCACCGGGGAGCTGTTTTTT
CASSLAQRRSTGELFF
>many|TRBD2|TRBV5-1|TRBJ2-7
TGCGCCAGCAGCTTGGATCGGCGGGAGATCTCCTACGAGCAGTACTTC
CASSLDRREISYEQYF
>-|-|TRBV5-1|TRBJ2-3
TGCGCCAGCAGCCCACCGGGACCAGACACAGATACGCAGTATTTT
CASSPPGPDTDTQYF
>-|TRBD2|TRBV4-3|TRBJ2-1
TGCGCCAGCAGCCAAGATCGGAGCGCTGGGCTAGCGGGACCCAACAATGAGCAGTTCTTC
CASSQDRSAGLAGPNNEQFF
>many|-|TRBV18|TRBJ2-7
TGTGCCAGCTCACCGGTTTCCTACGAGCAGTACTTC
CASSPVSYEQYF
>many|-|TRBV7-9|TRBJ2-3
TGTGCCAGCAGCTTATCCGGGGGTGCAGATACGCAGTATTTT
CASSLSGGADTQYF
>many|-|TRBV27|TRBJ2-7
TGTGCCAGCAGTTTGGGGGGCAACCCCTACGAGCAGTACTTC
CASSLGGNPYEQYF
>few|-|TRBV28|TRBJ1-1
TGTGCCAGCAGTTTAAAAGGCCCCGAAGCTTTCTTT
CASSLKGPEAFF
>few|TRBD1|TRBV7-2|TRBJ1-6
TGTGCCAGCAGATACAGGGGAAGCTCCTATAATTCACCCCTCCACTTT
CASRYRGSSYNSPLHF
>-|-|TRBV18|TRBJ1-2
TGTGCCAGCTCACCGGTGATGGAGGGGGGGAACTATGGCTACACCTTC
CASSPVMEGGNYGYTF
>few|-|TRBV10-3|TRBJ2-1
TGTGCCATCAGTGAGCGTGGAGGGGTATACAATGAGCAGTTCTTC
CAISERGGVYNEQFF
>-|TRBD1|TRBV12-3/TRBV12-4|TRBJ1-1
TGTGCCAGCAGTTTCGGTCGGGGACAGGGAGACACTGAAGCTTTCTTT
CASSFGRGQGDTEAFF
>-|-|TRBV20-1|TRBJ2-3
TGCAGTGCTAGAGAAGTGGGCCTCCAGGCAGATACGCAGTATTTT
CSAREVGLQADTQYF
>few|TRBD1|TRBV5-1|TRBJ1-3
TGCGCCAGCAGCTTAAGACAGGGTGGAAACACCATATATTTT
CASSLRQGGNTIYF
>many|TRBD1|TRBV12-3/TRBV12-4|TRBJ2-5
TGTGCCAGCAGTTTTCTGGACAGGGCGAGGGAGACCCAGTACTTC
CASSFLDRARETQYF
>once|-|TRBV30|TRBJ2-7
TGTGCCTGTCAGGGGGGAACCTATGAGCAGTACTTC
CACQGGTYEQYF
>few|-|TRBV2|TRBJ2-3
TGTGCCAGCAGTGAAGGGTTCGGCACAGATACGCAGTATTTT
CASSEGFGTDTQYF
>few|-|TRBV7-6|TRBJ2-7
TGTGCCAGCAGCGACGGGAGTTATCTGATCTACGAGCAGTACTTC
CASSDGSYLIYEQYF
>few|-|TRBV2|TRBJ2-3
TGTGCCAGCAGACATCGTCAAAGCACAGATACGCAGTATTTT
CASRHRQSTDTQYF
>-|-|TRBV9|TRBJ2-3
TGTGCCAGCAGCCTCCTAGGAGGGGCGCAGTATTTT
CASSLLGGAQYF
>-|TRBD1|TRBV29-1|TRBJ1-2
TGCAGCGTCTTGGGAGGGGGCGAGAACTATGGCTACACCTTC
CSVLGGGENYGYTF
>few|TRBD2|TRBV28|TRBJ2-7
TGTGCCAGCAGTCTGACTAGCGGGGGGGGTCCGTACTTC
CASSLTSGGGPYF
>-|TRBD1|TRBV29-1|TRBJ2-2
TGCAGCGCCGCCGACAGGGTGGGCGGGGAGCTGTTTTTT
CSAADRVGGELFF
>many|-|TRBV7-9|TRBJ2-7
TGTGCCAGCAGTGGGGCCTACGAGCAGTACTTC
CASSGAYEQYF
>-|TRBD1|TRBV2|TRBJ2-6
TGTGCCTTCAGTTTAAGACAGGGGAATGCGGCTGGGGCCTACGTCCTGACTTTC
CAFSLRQGNAAGAYVLTF
>many|TRBD2|TRBV7-2|TRBJ2-1
TGTGCCAGCAGCTTAGAGGGCGGGGGGGCGACGTATGAGCAGTTCTTC
CASSLEGGGATYEQFF
>-|-|TRBV6-2/TRBV6-3|TRBJ2-1
TGTGCCAGCAGTTACGTAGAATATGAGCAGTTCTTC
CASSYVEYEQFF
>few|-|TRBV7-2|TRBJ2-1
TGTGCCAGCAGCCCTCGAGCGGGCGTCTACAATGAGCAGTTCTTC
CASSPRAGVYNEQFF
>many|-|TRBV20-1|TRBJ2-7
TGCAGGACTGACTTGTTTGGCGAGCAGTACTTC
CRTDLFGEQYF
>few|-|TRBV7-2|TRBJ2-5
TGTGCCAGCAGTCTCGACGGGAAGACCCAGTACTTC
CASSLDGKTQYF
>few|-|TRBV5-1|TRBJ2-7
TGCGCCAGCAGCTTGGCCCCGGGGGTCCCCTACGAGCAGTACTTC
CASSLAPGVPYEQYF
>-|TRBD2|TRBV20-1|TRBJ2-5
TGCAGTGCTAGAGTGATCAGGGAGGGAGCCCAGTACTTC
CSARVIREGAQYF
>few|-|TRBV20-1|TRBJ2-7
TGCAGTGCACCCGGACTTGTATCCTACGAGCAGTACTTC
CSAPGLVSYEQYF
>few|-|TRBV27|TRBJ2-3
TGTGCCAGCAGTTTATTTCCTAGCACAGATACGCAGTATTTT
CASSLFPSTDTQYF
>few|-|TRBV29-1|TRBJ2-2
TGCAGCGCCAGGGACACAGACACCGGGGAGCTGTTTTTT
CSARDTDTGELFF
>-|TRBD1|TRBV10-1|TRBJ2-1
TGCGCCAGCAGCTCCGGGACAGGGAGGCAGTTCTTC
CASSSGTGRQFF
>many|TRBD1|TRBV29-1|TRBJ2-1
TGCAGCGTTGGAGGGGGCTTTCGGAATGAGCAGTTCTTC
CSVGGGFRNEQFF
>-|-|TRBV2|TRBJ2-4
TGTGCCAGCACCTACAGGGCGGAGGAGAACATTCAGTACTTC
CASTYRAEENIQYF